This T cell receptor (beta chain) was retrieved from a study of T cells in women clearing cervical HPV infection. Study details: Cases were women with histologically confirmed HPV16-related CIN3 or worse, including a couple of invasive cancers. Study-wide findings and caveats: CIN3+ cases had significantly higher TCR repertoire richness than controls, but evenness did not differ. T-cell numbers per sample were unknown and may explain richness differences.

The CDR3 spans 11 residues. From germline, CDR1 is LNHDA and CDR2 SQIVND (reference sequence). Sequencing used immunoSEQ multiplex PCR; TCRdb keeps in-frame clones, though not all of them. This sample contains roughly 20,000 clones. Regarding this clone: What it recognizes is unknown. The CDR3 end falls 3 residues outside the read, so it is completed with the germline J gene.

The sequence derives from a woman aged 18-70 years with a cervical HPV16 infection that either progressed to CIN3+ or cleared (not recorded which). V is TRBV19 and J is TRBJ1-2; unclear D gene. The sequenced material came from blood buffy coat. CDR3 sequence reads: CAIPPRDIYTF. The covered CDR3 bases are TGTGCCATCCCACCCCGAGACATC.